This T cell receptor beta chain was sequenced for a study of control samples from healthy donors and cancer patients. Here immunoSEQ multiplex PCR was the method, and the copy in TCRdb shows in-frame clones only, minus some. This table has tens of thousands of clones, approximately 84% appearing once. Germline CDR1 LNHDA, CDR2 SQIVND (reference sequence). The CDR3 runs to 16 residues. V shed 5 bases, J shed 7 bases, and the junction held 16 bases outside the gene matches. The sequenced sample consisted of blood. The sequence came from a woman aged 45-59 years in good health. The rearrangement uses TRBV19 and TRBJ2-7; 8 nucleotides align to TRBD1. CDR3 sequence reads: CASSPQWDRTAGEQYF. The DNA of the CDR3 is TGTGCCAGTAGTCCGCAATGGGACAGGACCGCTGGGGAGCAGTACTTC.